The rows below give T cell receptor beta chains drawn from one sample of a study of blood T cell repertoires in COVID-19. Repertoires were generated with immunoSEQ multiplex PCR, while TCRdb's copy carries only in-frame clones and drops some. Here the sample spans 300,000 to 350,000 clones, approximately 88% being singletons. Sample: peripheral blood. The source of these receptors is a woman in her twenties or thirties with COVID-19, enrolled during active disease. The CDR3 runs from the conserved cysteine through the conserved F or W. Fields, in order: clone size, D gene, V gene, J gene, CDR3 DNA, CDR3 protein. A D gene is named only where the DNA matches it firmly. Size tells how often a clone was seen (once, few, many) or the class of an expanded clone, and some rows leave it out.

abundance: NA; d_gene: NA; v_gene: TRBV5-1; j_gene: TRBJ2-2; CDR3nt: TGCACCTCAAAGGCGGAAAACACCGGGGAGCTGTTTTTT; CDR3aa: CTSKAENTGELFF
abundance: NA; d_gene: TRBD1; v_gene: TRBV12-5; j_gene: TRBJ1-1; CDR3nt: TGTGCTAGCTATGACTCAGGGGGGCACACTGAAGCTTTCTTT; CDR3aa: CASYDSGGHTEAFF
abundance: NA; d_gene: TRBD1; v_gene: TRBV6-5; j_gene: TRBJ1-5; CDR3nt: TGTGCCAGCAGGAGAACTACAGGGGTCAATCAGCCCCAGCATTTT; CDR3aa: CASRRTTGVNQPQHF
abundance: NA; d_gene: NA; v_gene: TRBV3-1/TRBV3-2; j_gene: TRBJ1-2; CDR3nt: TGTGCCAGCAGCCATTCAGGGAACTATGGCTACACCTTC; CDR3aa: CASSHSGNYGYTF
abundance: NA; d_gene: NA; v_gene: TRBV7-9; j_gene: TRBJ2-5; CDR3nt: TGTGCCAGCAGCGGAGTGACCCAGTACTTC; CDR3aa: CASSGVTQYF
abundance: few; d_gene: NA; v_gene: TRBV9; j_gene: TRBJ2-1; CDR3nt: TGTGCCAGCAGCGTAGGAGGGTCCACCTACAATGAGCAGTTCTTC; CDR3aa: CASSVGGSTYNEQFF
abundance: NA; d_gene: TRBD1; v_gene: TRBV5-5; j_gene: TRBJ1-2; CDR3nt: TGTGCCAGCAGCTCCCCCGGGACAGGGAACGGCTACACCTTC; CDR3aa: CASSSPGTGNGYTF
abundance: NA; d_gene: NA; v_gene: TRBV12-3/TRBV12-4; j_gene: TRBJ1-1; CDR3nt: TGTGCCAGCAGTTTCCACAGGGCGGGTGAAGCTTTCTTT; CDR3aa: CASSFHRAGEAFF
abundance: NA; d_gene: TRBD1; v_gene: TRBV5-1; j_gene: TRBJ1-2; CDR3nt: TGCGCCAGCAGCTTAGGACAGGGATTCGGCTACACCTTC; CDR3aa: CASSLGQGFGYTF
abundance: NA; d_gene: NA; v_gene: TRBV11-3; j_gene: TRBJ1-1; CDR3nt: TGTGCCAGCAGCTTAACCGGGAACACTGAAGCTTTCTTT; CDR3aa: CASSLTGNTEAFF
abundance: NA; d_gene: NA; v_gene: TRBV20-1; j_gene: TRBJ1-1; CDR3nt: TGCAGTGCTAGTTGGGCCGTAGGCACTGAAGCTTTCTTT; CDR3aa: CSASWAVGTEAFF
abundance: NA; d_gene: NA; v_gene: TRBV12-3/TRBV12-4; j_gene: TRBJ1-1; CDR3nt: TGTGCCAGCATCAAAAGGCTAGCCACTGAAGCTTTCTTT; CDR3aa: CASIKRLATEAFF
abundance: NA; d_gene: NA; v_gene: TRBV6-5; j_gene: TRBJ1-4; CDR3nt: TGTGCCAGCAGTTACCGGCAGGGAGGGGAAAAACTGTTTTTT; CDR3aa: CASSYRQGGEKLFF
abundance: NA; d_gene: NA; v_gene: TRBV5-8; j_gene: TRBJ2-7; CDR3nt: TGTGCCAGCAGCCTGGAGGCGGGGAAGCAGTACTTC; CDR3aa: CASSLEAGKQYF
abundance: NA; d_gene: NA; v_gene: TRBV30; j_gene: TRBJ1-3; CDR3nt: TGTGCCTGGAGTGTTCTCGGCCAGGCTGGAAACACCATATATTTT; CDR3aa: CAWSVLGQAGNTIYF
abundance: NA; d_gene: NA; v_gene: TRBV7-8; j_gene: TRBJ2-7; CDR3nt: TGTGCCAGCAGCTCCAGGAGACTAACTTCCTACGAGCAGTACTTC; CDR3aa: CASSSRRLTSYEQYF
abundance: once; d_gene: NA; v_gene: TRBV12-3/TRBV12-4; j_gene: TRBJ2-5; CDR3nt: TGTGCCAGCAGTTTAAACGGAGAGACCCAGTACTTC; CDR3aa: CASSLNGETQYF
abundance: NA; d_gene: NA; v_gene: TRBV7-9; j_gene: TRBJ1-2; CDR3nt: TGTGCCAGCAGCGAGGGCGGGGGGCTCGATGGCTACACCTTC; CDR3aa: CASSEGGGLDGYTF
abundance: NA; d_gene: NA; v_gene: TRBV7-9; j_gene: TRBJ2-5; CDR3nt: TGTGCCAGCAGCTCCAGCGGACAAGAGACCCAGTACTTC; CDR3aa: CASSSSGQETQYF